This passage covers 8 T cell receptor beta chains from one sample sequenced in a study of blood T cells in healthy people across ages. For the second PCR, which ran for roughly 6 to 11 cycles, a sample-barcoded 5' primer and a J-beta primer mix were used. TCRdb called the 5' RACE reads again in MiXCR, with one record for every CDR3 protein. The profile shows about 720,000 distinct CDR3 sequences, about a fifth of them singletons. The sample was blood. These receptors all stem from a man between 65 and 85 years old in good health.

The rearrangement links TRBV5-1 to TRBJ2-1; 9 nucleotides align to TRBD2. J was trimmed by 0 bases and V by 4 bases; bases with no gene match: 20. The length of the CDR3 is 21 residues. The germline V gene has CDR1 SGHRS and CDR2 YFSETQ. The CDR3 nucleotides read TGCGCCAGCAGCAAACAAATAGCGGGGGCTACTAGATCGAGCTCCTACAATGAGCAGTTCTTC. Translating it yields CASSKQIAGATRSSSYNEQFF.

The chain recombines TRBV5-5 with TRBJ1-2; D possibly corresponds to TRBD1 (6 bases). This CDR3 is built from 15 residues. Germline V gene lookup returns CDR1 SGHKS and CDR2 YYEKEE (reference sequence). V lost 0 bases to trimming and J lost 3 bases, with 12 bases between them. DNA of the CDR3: TGTGCCAGCAGCTTGGGAGGGGGACTTGACTATGGCTACACCTTC. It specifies CASSLGGGLDYGYTF.

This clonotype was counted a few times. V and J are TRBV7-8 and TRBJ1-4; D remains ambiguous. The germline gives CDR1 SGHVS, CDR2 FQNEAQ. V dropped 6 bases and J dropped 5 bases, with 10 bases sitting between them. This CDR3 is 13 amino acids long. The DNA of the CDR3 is TGTGCCAGCAGAGAAGACGGAAATGAAAAACTGTTTTTT. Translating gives CASREDGNEKLFF.

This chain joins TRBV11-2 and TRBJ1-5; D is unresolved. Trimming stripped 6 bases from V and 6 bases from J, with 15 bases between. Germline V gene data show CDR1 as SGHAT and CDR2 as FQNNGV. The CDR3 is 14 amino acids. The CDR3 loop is CASSDWGVSQPQHF. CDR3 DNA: TGTGCCAGCAGTGATTGGGGAGTTAGTCAGCCCCAGCATTTT.

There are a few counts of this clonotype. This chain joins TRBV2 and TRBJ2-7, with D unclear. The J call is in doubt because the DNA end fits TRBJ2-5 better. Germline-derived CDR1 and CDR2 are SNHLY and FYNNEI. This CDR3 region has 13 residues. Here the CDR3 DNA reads TGTGCCAGCAGTGAGGGTCGAGGAGAGACCCAGTACTTC. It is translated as CASSEGRGETQYF.

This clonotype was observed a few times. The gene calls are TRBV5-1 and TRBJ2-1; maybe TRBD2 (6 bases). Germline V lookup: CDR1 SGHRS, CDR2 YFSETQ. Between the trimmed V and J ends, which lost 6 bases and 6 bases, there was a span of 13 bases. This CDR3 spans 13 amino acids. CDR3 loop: CASNPQTSNEQFF. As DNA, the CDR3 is TGCGCCAGCAATCCTCAGACTAGCAATGAGCAGTTCTTC.

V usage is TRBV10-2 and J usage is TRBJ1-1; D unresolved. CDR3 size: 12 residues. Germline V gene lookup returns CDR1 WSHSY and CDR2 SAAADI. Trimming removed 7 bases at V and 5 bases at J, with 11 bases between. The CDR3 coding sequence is TGCGCCAGCAACGGTTACGGTACTGAAGCTTTCTTT. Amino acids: CASNGYGTEAFF.

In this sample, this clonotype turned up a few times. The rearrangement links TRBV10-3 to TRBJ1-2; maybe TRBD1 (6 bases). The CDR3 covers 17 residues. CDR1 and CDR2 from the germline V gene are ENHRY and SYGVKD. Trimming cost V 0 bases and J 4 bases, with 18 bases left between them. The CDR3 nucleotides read TGTGCCATCAGTGAGTCCGGGCGTGGGGGGGCGAGCTATGGCTACACCTTC. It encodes CAISESGRGGASYGYTF.